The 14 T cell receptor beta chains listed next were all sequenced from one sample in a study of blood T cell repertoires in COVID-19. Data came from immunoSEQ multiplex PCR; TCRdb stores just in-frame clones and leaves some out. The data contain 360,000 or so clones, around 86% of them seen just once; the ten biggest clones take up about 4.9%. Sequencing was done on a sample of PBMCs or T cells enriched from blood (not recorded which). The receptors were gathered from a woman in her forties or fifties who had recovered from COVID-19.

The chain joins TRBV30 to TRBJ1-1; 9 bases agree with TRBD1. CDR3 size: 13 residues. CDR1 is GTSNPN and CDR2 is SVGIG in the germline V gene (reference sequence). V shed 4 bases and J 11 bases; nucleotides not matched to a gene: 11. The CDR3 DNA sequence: TGTGCCTGGATGGCCGGACAGGGGCTAGCCGCTTTCTTT. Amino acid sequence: CAWMAGQGLAAFF.

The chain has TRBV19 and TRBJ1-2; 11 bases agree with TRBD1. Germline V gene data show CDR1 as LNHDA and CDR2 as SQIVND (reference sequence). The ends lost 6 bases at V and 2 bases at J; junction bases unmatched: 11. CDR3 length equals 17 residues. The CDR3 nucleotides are TGTGCCAGTAGCAAGAGGACAGGGGGCATTAAGAACTATGGCTACACCTTC. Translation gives CASSKRTGGIKNYGYTF.

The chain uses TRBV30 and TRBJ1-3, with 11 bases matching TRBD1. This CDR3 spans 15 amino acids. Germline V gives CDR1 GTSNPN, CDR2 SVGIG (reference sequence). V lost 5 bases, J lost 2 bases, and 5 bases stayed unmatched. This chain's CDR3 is CAWGQGAGAGNTIYF. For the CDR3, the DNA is TGTGCCTGGGGACAGGGGGCCGGAGCTGGAAACACCATATATTTT.

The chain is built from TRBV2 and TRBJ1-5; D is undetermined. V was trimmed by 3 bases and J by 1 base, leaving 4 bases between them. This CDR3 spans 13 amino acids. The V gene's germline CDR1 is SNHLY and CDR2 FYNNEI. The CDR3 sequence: CASSEGSNQPQHF. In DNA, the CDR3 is TGTGCCAGCAGTGAGGGCAGCAATCAGCCCCAGCATTTT.

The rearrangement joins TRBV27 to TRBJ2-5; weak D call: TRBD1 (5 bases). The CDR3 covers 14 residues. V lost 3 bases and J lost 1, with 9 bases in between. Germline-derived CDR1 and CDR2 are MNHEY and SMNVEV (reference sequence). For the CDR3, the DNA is TGTGCCAGCAGTTTCCTGACAGCCCAAGAGACCCAGTACTTC. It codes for CASSFLTAQETQYF.

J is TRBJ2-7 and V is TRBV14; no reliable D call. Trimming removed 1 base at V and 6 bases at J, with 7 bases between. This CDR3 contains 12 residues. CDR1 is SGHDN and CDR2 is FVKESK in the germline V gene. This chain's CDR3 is CASSQGWSEQYF. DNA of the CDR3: TGTGCCAGCAGCCAAGGGTGGAGCGAGCAGTACTTC. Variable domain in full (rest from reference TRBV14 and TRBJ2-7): EAGVTQFPSHSVIEKGQTVTLRCDPISGHDNLYWYRRVMGKEIKFLLHFVKESKQDESGMPNNRFLAERTGGTYSTLKVQPAELEDSGVYFCASSQGWSEQYFGPGTRLTVT.

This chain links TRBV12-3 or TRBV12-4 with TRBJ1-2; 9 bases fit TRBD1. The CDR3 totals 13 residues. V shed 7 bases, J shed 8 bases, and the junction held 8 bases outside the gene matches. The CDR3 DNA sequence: TGTGCCAGCATCCGGACAGGGGTTAGCGGCTACACCTTC. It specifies CASIRTGVSGYTF.

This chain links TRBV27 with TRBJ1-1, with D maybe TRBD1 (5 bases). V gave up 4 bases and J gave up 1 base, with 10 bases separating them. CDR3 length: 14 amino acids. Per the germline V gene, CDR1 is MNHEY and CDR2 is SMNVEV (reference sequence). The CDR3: CASSWGTKNTEAFF. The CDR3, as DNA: TGTGCCAGCAGTTGGGGCACTAAGAACACTGAAGCTTTCTTT.

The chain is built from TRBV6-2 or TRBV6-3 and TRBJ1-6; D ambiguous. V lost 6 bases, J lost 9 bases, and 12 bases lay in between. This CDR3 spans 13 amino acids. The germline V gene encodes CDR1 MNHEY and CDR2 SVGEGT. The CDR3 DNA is TGTGCCAGCAGACCTCATGCGAGTTCACCCCTCCACTTT. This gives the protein CASRPHASSPLHF.

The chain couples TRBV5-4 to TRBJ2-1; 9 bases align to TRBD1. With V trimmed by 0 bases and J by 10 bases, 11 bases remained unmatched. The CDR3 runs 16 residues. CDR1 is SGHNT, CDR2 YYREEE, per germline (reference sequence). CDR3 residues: CASSLARGQGIYEQFF. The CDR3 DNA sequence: TGTGCCAGCAGCTTGGCCCGCGGACAGGGGATTTACGAGCAGTTCTTC. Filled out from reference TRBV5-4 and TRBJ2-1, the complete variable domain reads ETGVTQSPTHLIKTRGQQVTLRCSSQSGHNTVSWYQQALGQGPQFIFQYYREEENGRGNFPPRFSGLQFPNYSSELNVNALELDDSALYLCASSLARGQGIYEQFFGPGTRLTVL.

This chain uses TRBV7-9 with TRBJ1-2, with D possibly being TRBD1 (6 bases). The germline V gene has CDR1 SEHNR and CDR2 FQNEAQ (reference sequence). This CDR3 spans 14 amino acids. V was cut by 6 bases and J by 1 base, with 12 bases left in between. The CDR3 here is CASSWDKNNYGYTF. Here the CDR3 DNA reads TGTGCCAGCAGTTGGGACAAGAATAACTATGGCTACACCTTC.

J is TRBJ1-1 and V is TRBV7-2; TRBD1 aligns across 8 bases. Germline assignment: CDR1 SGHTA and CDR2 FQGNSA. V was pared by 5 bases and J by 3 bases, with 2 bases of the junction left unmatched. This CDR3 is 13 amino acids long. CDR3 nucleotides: TGTGCCAGCAGCCAGGACAGGGACACTGAAGCTTTCTTT. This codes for CASSQDRDTEAFF.

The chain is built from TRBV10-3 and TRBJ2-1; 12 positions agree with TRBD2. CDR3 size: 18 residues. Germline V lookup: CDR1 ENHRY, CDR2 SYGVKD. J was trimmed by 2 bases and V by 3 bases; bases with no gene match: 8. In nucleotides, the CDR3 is TGTGCCATCAGTGAAAGGCTAGCGGGAGGGCCGCCCTACAATGAGCAGTTCTTC. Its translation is CAISERLAGGPPYNEQFF.

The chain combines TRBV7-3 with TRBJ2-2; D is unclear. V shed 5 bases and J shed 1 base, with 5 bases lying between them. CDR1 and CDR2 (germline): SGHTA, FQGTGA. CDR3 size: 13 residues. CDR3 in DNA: TGTGCCAGCAGCCCTAAGAACACCGGGGAGCTGTTTTTT. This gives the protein CASSPKNTGELFF.